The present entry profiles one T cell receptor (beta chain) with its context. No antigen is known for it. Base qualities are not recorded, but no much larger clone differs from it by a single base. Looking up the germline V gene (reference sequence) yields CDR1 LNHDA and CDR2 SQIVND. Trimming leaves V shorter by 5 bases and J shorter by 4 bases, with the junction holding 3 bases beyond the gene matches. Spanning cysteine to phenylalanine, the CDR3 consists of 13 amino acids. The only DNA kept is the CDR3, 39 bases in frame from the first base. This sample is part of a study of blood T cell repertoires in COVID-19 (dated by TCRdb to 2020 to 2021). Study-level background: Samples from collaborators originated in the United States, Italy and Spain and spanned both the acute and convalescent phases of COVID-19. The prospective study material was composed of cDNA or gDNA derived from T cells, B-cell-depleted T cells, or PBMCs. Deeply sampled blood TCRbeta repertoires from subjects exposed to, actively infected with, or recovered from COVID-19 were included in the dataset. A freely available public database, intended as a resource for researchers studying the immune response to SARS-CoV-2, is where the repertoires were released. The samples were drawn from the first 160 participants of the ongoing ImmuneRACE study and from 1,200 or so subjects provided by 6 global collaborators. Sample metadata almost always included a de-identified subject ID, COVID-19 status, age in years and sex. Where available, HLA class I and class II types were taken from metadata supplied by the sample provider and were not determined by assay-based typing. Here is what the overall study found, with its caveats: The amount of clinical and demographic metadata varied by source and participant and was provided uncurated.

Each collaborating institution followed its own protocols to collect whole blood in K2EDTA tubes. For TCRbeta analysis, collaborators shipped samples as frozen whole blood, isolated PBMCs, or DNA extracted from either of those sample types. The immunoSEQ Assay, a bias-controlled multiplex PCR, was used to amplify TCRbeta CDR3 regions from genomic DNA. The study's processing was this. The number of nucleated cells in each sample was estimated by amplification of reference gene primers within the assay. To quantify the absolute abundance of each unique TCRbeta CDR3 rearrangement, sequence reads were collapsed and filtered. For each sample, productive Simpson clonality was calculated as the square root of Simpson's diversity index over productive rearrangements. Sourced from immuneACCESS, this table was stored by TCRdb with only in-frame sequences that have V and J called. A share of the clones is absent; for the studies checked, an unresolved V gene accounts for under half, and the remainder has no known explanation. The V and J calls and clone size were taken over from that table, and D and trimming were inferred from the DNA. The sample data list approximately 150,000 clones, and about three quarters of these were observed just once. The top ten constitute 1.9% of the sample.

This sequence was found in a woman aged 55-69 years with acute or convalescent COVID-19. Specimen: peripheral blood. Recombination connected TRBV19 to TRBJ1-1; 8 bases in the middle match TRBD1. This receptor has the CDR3 CASSLTGGTEAFF. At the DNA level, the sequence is TGTGCCAGTAGTTTAACAGGGGGCACTGAAGCTTTCTTT.